This TCR beta chain was documented in a study of response to subunit inactivated influenza vaccine (dated by TCRdb to 2016 to 2019). Study-level background: Deep quantitative T cell receptor repertoire profiling was used in the study to track responses to a trivalent subunit inactivated influenza vaccine. Study-level results and caveats: The authors suggested that each seasonal influenza vaccination may recruit only a limited number of new T cells.

Sequences SGHTA (CDR1) and FQGNSA (CDR2) are obtained from the germline V gene. V has 3 bases trimmed and J has 4 bases trimmed; junction bases matching no gene number 3. The CDR3 has 15 amino acids, counting the end cysteine and phenylalanine. Only CDR3 DNA remains: 45 bases, in frame from the first base. As regards this clonotype: This receptor's antigen is unknown. No much larger clone is present one base from it, and per-base qualities are unavailable.

The library was built by means of RT-PCR. Sequenced on an Illumina HiSeq 2500. TCRdb's own reprocessing of the public reads used fastp at Q25 and MiXCR and kept productive beta chains. Rows matching on CDR3 protein sequence are summarized as one entry with the most common DNA and genes. The sample records more than 700,000 distinct CDR3 sequences, 21% of which are singletons. The top ten hold 9.5% to 13% of the sample. This sequence was found in a man aged 50-59 years who received an inactivated influenza vaccine. Donor details come from another sample of the same person, matched by shared clones. This sample comprised PBMCs from blood, obtained 5 days after vaccination. The chain is made from TRBV7-2 and TRBJ2-1, with 10 middle bases fitting TRBD2. The DNA sequence reads TGTGCCAGCAGCTTGAGCGGGAGGGTGTACAATGAGCAGTTCTTC. Protein translation: CASSLSGRVYNEQFF. Full variable domain (CDR3 extended with the reference TRBV7-2 and TRBJ2-1 proteins): GAGVSQSPSNKVTEKGKDVELRCDPISGHTALYWYRQSLGQGLEFLIYFQGNSAPDKSGLPSDRFSAERTGGSVSTLTIQRTQQEDSAVYLCASSLSGRVYNEQFFGPGTRLTVL.